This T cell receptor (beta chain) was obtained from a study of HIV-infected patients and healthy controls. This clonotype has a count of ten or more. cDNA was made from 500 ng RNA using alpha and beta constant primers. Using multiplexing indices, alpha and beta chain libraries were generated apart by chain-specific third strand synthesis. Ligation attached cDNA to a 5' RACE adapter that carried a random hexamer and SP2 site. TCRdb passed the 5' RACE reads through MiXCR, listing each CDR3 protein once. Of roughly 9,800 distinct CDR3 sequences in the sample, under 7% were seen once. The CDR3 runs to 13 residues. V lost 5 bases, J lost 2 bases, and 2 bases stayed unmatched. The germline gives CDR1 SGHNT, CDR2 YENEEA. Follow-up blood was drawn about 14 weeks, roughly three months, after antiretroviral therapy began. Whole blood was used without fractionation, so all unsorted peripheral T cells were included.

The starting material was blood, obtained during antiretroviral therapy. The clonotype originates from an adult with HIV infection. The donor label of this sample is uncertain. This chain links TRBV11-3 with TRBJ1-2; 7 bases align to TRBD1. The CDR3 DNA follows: TGTGCCAGCAGCCAGGGACAGAACTATGGCTACACCTTC. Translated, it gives CASSQGQNYGYTF.